The 10 T cell receptor beta chains below were found in one sample sequenced in a study of long-term antiretroviral therapy in people with HIV. Investigators performed immunoSEQ version v3.0 at survey level. Libraries were prepared by immunoSEQ multiplex PCR; TCRdb keeps only in-frame clonotypes and omits some of them. The sample consists of 30,000 or so clones, 75% to 90% of them appearing once. The source was unsorted PBMCs, collected 0.8 years before starting antiretroviral therapy. The origin of the receptors is a man aged 18 to 35 with HIV.

The CDR3 DNA reads as TGCGCCAGCAGCCCCCCTGAGGACACTGAAGCTTTCTTT. Protein product: CASSPPEDTEAFF. V is TRBV5-1 and J is TRBJ1-1; D is uncertain. The CDR3 extends over 13 amino acids. V lost 4 bases and J 3 bases, leaving 10 bases between the germline ends. CDR1 and CDR2 from the germline V gene are SGHRS and YFSETQ.

This rearrangement joins TRBV14 to TRBJ1-3; no reliable D call. CDR1 is SGHDN, CDR2 FVKESK, per germline. The CDR3 spans 13 residues. With 5 bases removed from V and 0 bases from J, the gap between germline ends came to 5 bases. The CDR3 coding sequence is TGTGCCAGCAGCTGGTCCTCTGGAAACACCATATATTTT. Translated: CASSWSSGNTIYF.

V and J are TRBV10-3 and TRBJ2-7; 7 bases are shared with TRBD2. The CDR3 is made up of 13 amino acids. Germline V lookup: CDR1 ENHRY, CDR2 SYGVKD. The CDR3 protein is CAGREAEYYEQYF. DNA for the CDR3: TGTGCGGGGAGGGAAGCCGAGTACTACGAGCAGTACTTC.

This clone was found once. The chain has TRBV6-1 and TRBJ1-1; unclear D gene. The germline V gene encodes CDR1 MNHNS and CDR2 SASEGT. V lost 7 bases and J lost 6, with 15 bases in between. CDR3 length equals 13 residues. CDR3 sequence: CASIFGPMAEAFF. CDR3 sequence (DNA): TGTGCCAGCATATTTGGCCCGATGGCTGAAGCTTTCTTT.

The CDR3 reads CASSLGRNTIYF. The CDR3 DNA reads TGTGCCAGCAGCTTAGGTAGAAACACCATATATTTT. The gene calls are TRBV11-2 and TRBJ1-3; no clear D. From germline, CDR1 is SGHAT and CDR2 FQNNGV. V lost 1 base, J lost 5 bases, and 3 bases lay in between. CDR3 size: 12 residues. Based on the CDR3 plus reference TRBV11-2 and TRBJ1-3, the full variable domain is EAGVAQSPRYKIIEKRQSVAFWCNPISGHATLYWYQQILGQGPKLLIQFQNNGVVDDSQLPKDRFSAERLKGVDSTLKIQPAKLEDSAVYLCASSLGRNTIYFGEGSWLTVV.

This clone was detected only a few times. The J gene is TRBJ1-1, the V gene TRBV7-2, with D possibly being TRBD1 (6 bases). The germline V gene has CDR1 SGHTA and CDR2 FQGNSA. The V gene lost 0 bases and the J gene lost 4 bases, with 12 bases spanning the gap. CDR3 length: 15 residues. The CDR3 sequence is CASSLAKQGGTEAFF. CDR3 coding DNA: TGTGCCAGCAGCTTAGCGAAACAGGGTGGCACTGAAGCTTTCTTT.

The gene calls are TRBV23-1 and TRBJ2-2; 8 nucleotides align to TRBD1. TRBV23-1 is sorted into the ORF group, with uncertain function. The CDR3 is made up of 18 amino acids. V was pared by 11 bases and J by 0 bases, with 17 bases of the junction left unmatched. Here the CDR3 reads CALLLSGGKNANTGELFF. CDR3 DNA sequence: TGCGCCCTATTACTTTCAGGGGGCAAGAACGCGAACACCGGGGAGCTGTTTTTT.

The chain uses TRBV9 and TRBJ2-5; tentatively, D is TRBD2 (6 bases). The CDR3 loop spans 15 amino acids. CDR1 is SGDLS and CDR2 is YYNGEE in the germline V gene. V was clipped by 6 bases and J by 5 bases, with 20 bases between them. CDR3 sequence: CASTVGGGKLETQYF. CDR3 DNA: TGTGCCAGCACCGTTGGTGGCGGGAAATTGGAGACCCAGTACTTC.

The rearrangement links TRBV29-1 to TRBJ1-1; 7 positions match TRBD1. CDR1 is SQVTM, CDR2 ANQGSEA, per germline. This CDR3 has 12 residues. V shed 7 bases and J 1 base; nucleotides not matched to a gene: 3. The CDR3 protein is CSAYRGNTEAFF. The CDR3 DNA follows: TGCAGCGCTTACAGGGGGAACACTGAAGCTTTCTTT.

The chain uses TRBV10-3 and TRBJ2-1; D is perhaps TRBD2 (6 bases). The CDR3 runs to 14 residues. Trimming took 8 bases from V and 7 from J, leaving 18 bases between them. CDR1 and CDR2 (germline): ENHRY, SYGVKD. The CDR3, as DNA: TGTGCCATCTATGATAAGAGGGCGGGAAATGAGCAGTTCTTC. It is translated as CAIYDKRAGNEQFF.